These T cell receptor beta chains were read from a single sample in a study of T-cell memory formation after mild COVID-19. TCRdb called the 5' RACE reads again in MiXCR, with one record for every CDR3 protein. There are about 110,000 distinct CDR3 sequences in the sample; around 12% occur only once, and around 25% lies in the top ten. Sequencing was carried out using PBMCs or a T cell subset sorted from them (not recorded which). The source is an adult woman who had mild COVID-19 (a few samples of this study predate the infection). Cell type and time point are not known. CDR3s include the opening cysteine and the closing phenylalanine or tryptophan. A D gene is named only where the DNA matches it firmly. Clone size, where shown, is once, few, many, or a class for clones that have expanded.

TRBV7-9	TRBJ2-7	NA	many	CASSLDMSGEQYF	TGTGCCAGCAGCTTAGACATGAGCGGCGAGCAGTACTTC
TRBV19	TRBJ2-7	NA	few	CASSAGTNYEQYF	TGTGCCAGTAGTGCCGGGACGAACTACGAGCAGTACTTC
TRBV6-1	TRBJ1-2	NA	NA	CASSEGVWGYTF	TGTGCCAGCAGTGAGGGTGTGTGGGGCTACACCTTC
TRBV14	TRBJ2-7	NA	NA	CASSHGGAYEQYF	TGTGCCAGCAGCCATGGAGGAGCTTACGAGCAGTACTTC
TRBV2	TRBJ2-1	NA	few	CASGRTAYNEQFF	TGTGCCAGCGGAAGGACGGCCTACAATGAGCAGTTCTTC
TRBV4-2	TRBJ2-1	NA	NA	CASSQDLGAYNEQFF	TGTGCCAGCAGCCAAGATCTGGGAGCCTACAATGAGCAGTTCTTC
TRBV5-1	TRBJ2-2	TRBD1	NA	CASSLGDRGPTGELFF	TGCGCCAGCAGCTTGGGGGACAGGGGTCCCACCGGGGAGCTGTTTTTT
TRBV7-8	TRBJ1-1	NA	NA	CASSPPTEAFF	TGTGCCAGCAGCCCCCCCACTGAAGCTTTCTTT
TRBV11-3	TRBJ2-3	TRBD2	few	CASSPGTRTTDTQYF	TGTGCCAGCAGCCCCGGGACTAGGACCACAGATACGCAGTATTTT
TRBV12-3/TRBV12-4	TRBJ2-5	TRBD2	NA	CASSSWVAGGGETQYF	TGTGCCAGCAGCTCCTGGGTAGCGGGGGGAGGGGAGACCCAGTACTTC
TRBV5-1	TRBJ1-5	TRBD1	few	CASSAGTGEVQPQHF	TGCGCCAGCAGCGCCGGGACAGGGGAGGTCCAGCCCCAGCATTTT
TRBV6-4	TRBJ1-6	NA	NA	CASSDHQGPLHF	TGTGCCAGCAGTGACCACCAGGGTCCCCTCCACTTT
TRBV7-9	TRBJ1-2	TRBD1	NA	CASSLGDSSYGYTF	TGTGCCAGCAGCTTAGGGGACAGCTCCTATGGCTACACCTTC
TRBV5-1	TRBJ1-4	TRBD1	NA	CASSLGTGDNEKLFF	TGCGCCAGCAGCTTGGGGACAGGGGATAATGAAAAACTGTTTTTT
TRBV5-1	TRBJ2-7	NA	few	CASSYRTGSSYEQYF	TGCGCCAGCAGCTACCGCACAGGGAGTTCCTACGAGCAGTACTTC
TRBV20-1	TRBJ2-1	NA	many	CSGESYNEQFF	TGCAGTGGAGAATCCTACAATGAGCAGTTCTTC
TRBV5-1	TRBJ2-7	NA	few	CASSSQDRYYEQYF	TGCGCCAGCAGCTCTCAGGACAGATACTACGAGCAGTACTTC
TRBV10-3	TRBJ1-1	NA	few	CAISERATGEAFF	TGTGCCATCAGTGAGAGGGCTACAGGTGAAGCTTTCTTT
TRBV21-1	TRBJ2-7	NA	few	CASRRTAAYEQYF	TGTGCCAGCAGACGGACCGCCGCCTACGAGCAGTACTTC
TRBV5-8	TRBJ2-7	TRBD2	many	CASSLATGLVAAEQYF	TGTGCCAGCAGCTTGGCAACGGGACTAGTGGCTGCCGAGCAGTACTTC
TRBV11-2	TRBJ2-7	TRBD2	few	CASSLDRWAGGLYEQYF	TGTGCCAGCAGCTTAGATCGGTGGGCGGGGGGTTTATACGAGCAGTACTTC
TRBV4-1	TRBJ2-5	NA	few	CASSRSLYEETQYF	TGCGCCAGCAGCCGCTCCCTTTATGAGGAGACCCAGTACTTC
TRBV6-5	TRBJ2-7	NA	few	CASSPSPGTEQYF	TGTGCCAGCAGCCCGAGCCCGGGGACCGAGCAGTACTTC
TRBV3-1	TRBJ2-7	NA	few	CASSHPGAYEQYF	TGTGCCAGCAGCCACCCGGGGGCCTACGAGCAGTACTTC
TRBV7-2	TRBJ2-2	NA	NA	CASSATRQITEATGELFF	TGTGCCAGCAGCGCCACCAGACAAATTACAGAGGCCACCGGGGAGCTGTTTTTT
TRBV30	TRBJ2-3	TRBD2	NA	CAWVPPGLMTDTQYF	TGTGCCTGGGTCCCTCCGGGACTAATGACAGATACGCAGTATTTT
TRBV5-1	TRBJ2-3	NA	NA	CTSSFHGRGAGDTQYF	TGCACGAGCAGCTTCCATGGTCGGGGGGCAGGGGATACGCAGTATTTT
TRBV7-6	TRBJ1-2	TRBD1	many	CASSLPAGGYTF	TGTGCCAGCAGCTTACCCGCAGGGGGATACACCTTC
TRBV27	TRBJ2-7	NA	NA	CASSPEREVIEQYF	TGTGCCAGCAGTCCCGAAAGGGAGGTGATCGAGCAGTACTTC
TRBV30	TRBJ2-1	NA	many	CAWSVELGAEQFF	TGTGCCTGGAGTGTAGAATTGGGGGCTGAGCAGTTCTTC
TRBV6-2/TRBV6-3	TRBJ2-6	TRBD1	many	CASSWDRGFPTGANVLTF	TGTGCCAGCAGCTGGGACAGGGGGTTTCCCACGGGGGCCAACGTCCTGACTTTC
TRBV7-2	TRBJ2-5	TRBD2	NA	CASSLVGLAGNQETQYF	TGTGCCAGCAGCTTAGTGGGACTAGCGGGGAATCAAGAGACCCAGTACTTC
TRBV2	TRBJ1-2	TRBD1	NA	CASSELDRPNYGYTF	TGTGCCAGCAGTGAATTGGACAGGCCTAACTATGGCTACACCTTC
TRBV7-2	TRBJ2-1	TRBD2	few	CAGSLAGGSYNEQFF	TGTGCCGGCTCCTTAGCGGGGGGTTCCTACAATGAGCAGTTCTTC
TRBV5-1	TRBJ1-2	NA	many	CASSLAGDYGYTF	TGCGCCAGCAGCTTGGCCGGGGACTATGGCTACACCTTC
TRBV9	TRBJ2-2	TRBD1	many	CASSVEGGAWIGELFF	TGTGCCAGCAGCGTAGAAGGGGGCGCTTGGATCGGGGAGCTGTTTTTT
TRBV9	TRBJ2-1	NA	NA	CASSVVDRPHYNEQFF	TGTGCCAGCAGCGTAGTGGACCGACCCCACTACAATGAGCAGTTCTTC
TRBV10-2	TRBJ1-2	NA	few	CASSADRNYGYTF	TGCGCCAGCAGTGCTGACAGGAACTATGGCTACACCTTC
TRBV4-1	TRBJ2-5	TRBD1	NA	CASSSRGQGRQETQYF	TGCGCCAGCAGTTCAAGGGGACAGGGACGCCAAGAGACCCAGTACTTC
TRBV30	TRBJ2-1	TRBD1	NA	CAWSPRDRASMDEQFF	TGTGCCTGGAGTCCCCGGGACAGGGCCTCGATGGATGAGCAGTTCTTC
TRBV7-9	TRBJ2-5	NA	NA	CASTRDGWETQYF	TGTGCCAGCACCAGAGATGGATGGGAGACCCAGTACTTC